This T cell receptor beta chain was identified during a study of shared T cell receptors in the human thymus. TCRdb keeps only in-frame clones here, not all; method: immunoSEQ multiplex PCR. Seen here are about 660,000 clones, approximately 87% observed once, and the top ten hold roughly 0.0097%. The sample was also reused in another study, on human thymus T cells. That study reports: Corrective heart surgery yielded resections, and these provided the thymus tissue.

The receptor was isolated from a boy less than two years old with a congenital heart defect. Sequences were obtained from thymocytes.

The CDR3 DNA follows: TGTGCCAGCAGTTTGGCAGGGCGGCCTGAAAAACTGTTTTTT. The encoded protein is CASSLAGRPEKLFF. The chain combines TRBV27 with TRBJ1-4; a weak D match, TRBD1 (5 bases). The germline V gene encodes CDR1 MNHEY and CDR2 SMNVEV (reference sequence). CDR3 size: 14 residues. The V end lost 3 bases, the J end lost 7 bases, and 12 bases lay between the germline ends.